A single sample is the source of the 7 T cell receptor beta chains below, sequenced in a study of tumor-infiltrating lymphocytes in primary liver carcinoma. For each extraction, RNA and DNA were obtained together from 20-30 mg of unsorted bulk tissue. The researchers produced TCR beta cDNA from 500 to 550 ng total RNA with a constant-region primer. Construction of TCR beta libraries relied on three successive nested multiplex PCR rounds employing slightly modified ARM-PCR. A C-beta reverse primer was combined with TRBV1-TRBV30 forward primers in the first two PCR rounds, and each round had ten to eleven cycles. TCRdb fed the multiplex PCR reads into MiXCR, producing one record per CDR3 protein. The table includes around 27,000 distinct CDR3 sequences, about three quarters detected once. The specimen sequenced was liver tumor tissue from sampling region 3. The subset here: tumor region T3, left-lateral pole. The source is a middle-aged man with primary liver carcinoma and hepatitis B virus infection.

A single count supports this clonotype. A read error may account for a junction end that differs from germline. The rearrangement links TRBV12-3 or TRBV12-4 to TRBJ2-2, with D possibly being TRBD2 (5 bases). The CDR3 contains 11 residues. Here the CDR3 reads CVTLGAGELSF. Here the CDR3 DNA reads TGTGTCACCCTGGGAGCCGGGGAGCTGTCTTTT.

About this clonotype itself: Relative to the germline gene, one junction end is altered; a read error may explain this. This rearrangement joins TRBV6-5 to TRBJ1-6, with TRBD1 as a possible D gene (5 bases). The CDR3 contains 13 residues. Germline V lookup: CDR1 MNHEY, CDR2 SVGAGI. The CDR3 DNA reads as TGTGCCAGCAATGGGATAGGGGATTCGCCCCTCCACTTC. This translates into CASNGIGDSPLHF.

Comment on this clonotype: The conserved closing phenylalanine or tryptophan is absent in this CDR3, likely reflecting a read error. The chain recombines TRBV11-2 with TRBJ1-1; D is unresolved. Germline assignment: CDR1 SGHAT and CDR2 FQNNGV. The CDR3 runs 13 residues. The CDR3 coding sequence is TGTGCTAGCAGCTTAGTAGACAACACTGAAGCTTTCATT. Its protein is CASSLVDNTEAFI.

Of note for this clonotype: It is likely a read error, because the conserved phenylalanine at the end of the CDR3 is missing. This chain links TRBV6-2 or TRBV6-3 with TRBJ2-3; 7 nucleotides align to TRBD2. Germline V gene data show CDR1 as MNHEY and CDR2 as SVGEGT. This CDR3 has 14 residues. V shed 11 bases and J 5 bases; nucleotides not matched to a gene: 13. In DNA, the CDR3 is TGTGCCGGAGCCTCTAGTGGGAGGGGAGATACGCAGTATCTT. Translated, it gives CAGASSGRGDTQYL.

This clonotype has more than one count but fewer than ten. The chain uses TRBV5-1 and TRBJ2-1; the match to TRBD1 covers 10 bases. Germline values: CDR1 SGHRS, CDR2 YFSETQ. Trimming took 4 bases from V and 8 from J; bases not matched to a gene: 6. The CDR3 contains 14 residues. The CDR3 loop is CASSMGDRGYEQFF. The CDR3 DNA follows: TGCGCCAGCAGCATGGGGGACAGGGGTTATGAGCAGTTCTTC. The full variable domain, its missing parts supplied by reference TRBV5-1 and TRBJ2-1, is KAGVTQTPRYLIKTRGQQVTLSCSPISGHRSVSWYQQTPGQGLQFLFEYFSETQRNKGNFPGRFSGRQFSNSRSEMNVSTLELGDSALYLCASSMGDRGYEQFFGPGTRLTVL.

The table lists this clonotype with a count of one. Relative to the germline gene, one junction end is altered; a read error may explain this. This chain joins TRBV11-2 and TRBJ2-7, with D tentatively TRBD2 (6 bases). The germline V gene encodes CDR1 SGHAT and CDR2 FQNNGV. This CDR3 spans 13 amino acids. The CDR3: CTSSIGGASEQYF. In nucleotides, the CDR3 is TGTACCAGCAGTATCGGAGGGGCTAGCGAGCAGTACTTC.

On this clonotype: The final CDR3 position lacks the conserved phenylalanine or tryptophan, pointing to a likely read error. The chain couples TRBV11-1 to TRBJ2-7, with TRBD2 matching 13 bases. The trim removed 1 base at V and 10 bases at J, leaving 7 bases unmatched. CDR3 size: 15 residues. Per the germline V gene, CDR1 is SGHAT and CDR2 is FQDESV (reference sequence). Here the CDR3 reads CASSLGGLAGLIQYL. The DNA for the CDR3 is TGTGCCAGCAGCTTAGGGGGACTAGCGGGGCTTATTCAGTACTTG.